A selection of T cell receptor beta chains follows, all from one sample in a study of T cells in Graves' hyperthyroidism and ophthalmopathy. From the multiplex PCR reads, TCRdb called clonotypes with MiXCR, one entry per CDR3 protein. The sample yields approximately 330,000 distinct CDR3 sequences, over 20% seen once. Material for sequencing was blood. These receptors were collected from a woman aged 45-60 years with Graves' hyperthyroidism. CDR3s include the opening cysteine and the closing phenylalanine or tryptophan. The D gene is left open where the match is weak. Expanded clones are given a class, and other clones once, few, many or no size at all.

v_call	d_call	j_call	clone_size	cdr3_aa	cdr3_nt
TRBV7-3	TRBD2	TRBJ2-1	few	CASSLLAGVAPYNEQFF	TGTGCCAGCAGCCTATTAGCGGGGGTAGCTCCCTACAATGAGCAGTTCTTC
TRBV2	-	TRBJ2-4	-	CASSDGGLAKNIQYF	TGTGCCAGCAGTGACGGCGGACTAGCCAAAAACATTCAGTACTTC
TRBV6-5	TRBD2	TRBJ2-1	many	CASSSRLAGAGEQFF	TGTGCCAGCAGTTCTCGACTAGCGGGAGCGGGTGAGCAGTTCTTC
TRBV2	TRBD1	TRBJ1-2	many	CASRNRDRGRGTF	TGTGCCAGCAGAAACCGGGACAGGGGGCGCGGTACCTTC
TRBV6-1	-	TRBJ1-1	-	CAGSEQDTMNTEAFF	TGTGCCGGCAGTGAACAGGACACCATGAACACTGAAGCTTTCTTT
TRBV6-9	-	TRBJ1-5	-	CASSYVELNQPQHF	TGTGCCAGCAGTTACGTGGAGCTAAATCAGCCCCAGCATTTT
TRBV5-1	-	TRBJ2-1	-	CASSPEKGTNNEQFF	TGCGCCAGCAGCCCCGAAAAAGGGACCAACAATGAGCAGTTCTTC
TRBV20-1	TRBD2	TRBJ2-5	many	CSARTVGGERETQYF	TGCAGTGCTAGGACTGTTGGGGGGGAACGAGAGACCCAGTACTTC
TRBV6-1	TRBD2	TRBJ2-2	few	CASSEVGAGGPVPGELFF	TGTGCCAGCAGTGAAGTCGGTGCGGGAGGGCCGGTCCCCGGGGAGCTGTTTTTT
TRBV7-2	TRBD2	TRBJ2-7	-	CASSSTSGKVTEQYF	TGTGCCAGCAGCTCGACTAGCGGGAAGGTTACCGAGCAGTACTTC
TRBV3-1	-	TRBJ2-5	once	CASSQNPSSWETQYF	TGTGCCAGCAGCCAAAACCCTAGTAGTTGGGAGACCCAGTACTTC
TRBV6-6	-	TRBJ1-1	many	CASSYSNSYTEAFF	TGTGCCAGCAGTTACTCGAACAGCTACACTGAAGCTTTCTTT
TRBV19	TRBD1	TRBJ2-2	-	CASSIMTGITGELFF	TGTGCCAGTAGTATAATGACAGGGATCACCGGGGAGCTGTTTTTT
TRBV19	TRBD2	TRBJ2-5	many	CASSIGSTSGRKETQYF	TGTGCCAGTAGTATAGGATCGACTAGCGGGAGGAAGGAGACCCAGTACTTC
TRBV7-2	-	TRBJ1-6	-	CASSLESGLNSPLHF	TGTGCCAGCAGCTTAGAGTCAGGGCTAAATTCACCCCTCCACTTT
TRBV29-1	-	TRBJ2-3	-	CSSLSDTQYF	TGCAGCTCCCTCTCAGATACGCAGTATTTT
TRBV4-1	-	TRBJ2-2	many	CASSPTEMNTGELFF	TGCGCCAGCAGCCCTACGGAGATGAACACCGGGGAGCTGTTTTTT
TRBV27	-	TRBJ2-5	many	CASSYGAGLSQETQYF	TGTGCCAGCAGTTACGGAGCGGGTCTTTCTCAAGAGACCCAGTACTTC
TRBV5-1	-	TRBJ1-1	-	CASSPGLGNTEAFF	TGCGCCAGCAGCCCTGGCCTCGGAAACACTGAAGCTTTCTTT
TRBV12-3/TRBV12-4	TRBD2	TRBJ2-1	many	CASSGGLGAYNEQFF	TGTGCCAGCAGTGGGGGACTAGGAGCCTACAATGAGCAGTTCTTC
TRBV5-1	TRBD2	TRBJ2-7	many	CASSPRLAGGTSGEQYF	TGCGCCAGCAGCCCGAGACTAGCGGGAGGAACTAGCGGCGAGCAGTACTTC
TRBV30	-	TRBJ2-1	once	CAWSPDSRGDEQFF	TGTGCCTGGAGTCCGGACTCCAGGGGGGATGAGCAGTTCTTC
TRBV20-1	TRBD2	TRBJ2-7	-	CSASPGGLYEQYF	TGCAGTGCTAGTCCGGGAGGGCTTTACGAGCAGTACTTC
TRBV20-1	TRBD2	TRBJ2-5	-	CSARRSGLAGGTYF	TGCAGTGCTAGGAGGTCCGGACTAGCGGGGGGGACGTACTTC
TRBV7-8	TRBD1	TRBJ1-5	few	CASSPWGEGAGQPQHF	TGTGCCAGCAGCCCGTGGGGGGAGGGGGCTGGACAGCCCCAGCATTTT
TRBV6-5	-	TRBJ1-1	-	CASSYGGALNTEAFF	TGTGCCAGCAGTTACGGTGGTGCCCTGAACACTGAAGCTTTCTTT
TRBV10-2	-	TRBJ2-1	few	CASSKPGNEQFF	TGCGCCAGCAGTAAACCGGGTAATGAGCAGTTCTTC
TRBV5-5	TRBD2	TRBJ2-5	many	CASSSGGAGGETQYF	TGTGCCAGCTCTAGCGGGGGGGCCGGAGGGGAGACCCAGTACTTC
TRBV19	-	TRBJ2-7	many	CASGTDLTYEQYF	TGTGCCAGTGGGACGGACCTAACCTACGAGCAGTACTTC
TRBV20-1	TRBD1	TRBJ2-2	-	CSAVGTGGVPGELFF	TGCAGTGCTGTTGGAACAGGGGGTGTTCCCGGGGAGCTGTTTTTT